These 3 T cell receptor beta chains came from one sample sequenced in a study of breast tumors, draining lymph nodes, adjacent tissues. Via MiXCR, TCRdb re-called the multiplex PCR reads, giving one row per CDR3 protein. The sample has about 180,000 distinct CDR3 sequences; approximately 30% are singletons. The lymph nodes were axillary draining lymph nodes from breast cancer patients. The sample comprised axillary lymph node tissue. These receptors originate from a female donor with breast cancer. Some clones in this sample may be carry-over from other donors' samples.

Regarding this clonotype: This may come from a read error, since a much larger clone is one base off. Since the CDR3 does not end with the conserved phenylalanine or tryptophan, this likely comes from a read error. This chain joins TRBV30 and TRBJ2-1, with 9 bases matching TRBD1. The CDR3 totals 14 residues. Trimming removed 7 bases from V and 0 bases from J; junction bases left unmatched: 4. CDR1 is GTSNPN and CDR2 is SVGIG in the germline V gene (reference sequence). The CDR3 reads CAYRDRVSYNEQFL. CDR3 DNA: TGTGCCTACCGGGACAGGGTCTCCTACAATGAGCAGTTCCTC.

This chain uses TRBV6-5 with TRBJ2-7; TRBD2 is a possible D gene (7 bases). Germline values: CDR1 MNHEY, CDR2 SVGAGI. V was trimmed by 5 bases and J by 5 bases, leaving 16 bases between them. The length of the CDR3 is 14 residues. The CDR3 nucleotides read TGTGCCAGCAGTGACCCAGGGGACTATCACGAGCAGTACTTC. It specifies CASSDPGDYHEQYF.

There are many counts of this clonotype. This chain's CDR3 is CASSSYRGHNSYEQYF. The CDR3 DNA reads TGTGCCAGCAGTTCTTACAGGGGGCACAACTCCTACGAGCAGTACTTC. The V call is TRBV12-3 or TRBV12-4, the J call TRBJ2-7; 9 nucleotides match TRBD1. This CDR3 spans 16 amino acids. The trim removed 4 bases at V and 0 bases at J, leaving 7 bases unmatched.